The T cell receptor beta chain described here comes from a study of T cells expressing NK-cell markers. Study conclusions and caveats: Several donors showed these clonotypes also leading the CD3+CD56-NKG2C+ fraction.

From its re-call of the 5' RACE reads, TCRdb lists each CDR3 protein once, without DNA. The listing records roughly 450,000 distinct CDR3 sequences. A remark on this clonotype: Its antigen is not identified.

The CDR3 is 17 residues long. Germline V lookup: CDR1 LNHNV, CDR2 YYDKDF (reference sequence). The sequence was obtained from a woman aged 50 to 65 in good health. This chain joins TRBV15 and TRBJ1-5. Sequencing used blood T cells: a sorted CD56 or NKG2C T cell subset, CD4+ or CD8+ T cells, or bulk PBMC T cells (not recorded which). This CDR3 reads CATSRDLRVISNQPQHF. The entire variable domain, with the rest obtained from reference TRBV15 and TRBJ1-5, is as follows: DAMVIQNPRYQVTQFGKPVTLSCSQTLNHNVMYWYQQKSSQAPKLLFHYYDKDFNNEADTPDNFQSRRPNTSFCFLDIRSPGLGDTAMYLCATSRDLRVISNQPQHFGDGTRLSIL.